The 24 T cell receptor beta chains listed next were all sequenced from one sample in a study of control samples from healthy donors and cancer patients. Method: immunoSEQ multiplex PCR; TCRdb's copy keeps in-frame clones and lacks some. The data hold more than 95,000 clones, with 70% to 90% observed a single time. The sample taken for sequencing was blood. The receptors were sampled from a man in his sixties in good health.

This chain uses TRBV3-1 (or the pseudogene TRBV3-2) with TRBJ2-7; 12 bases agree with TRBD1. The V gene's germline CDR1 is LGHDT and CDR2 YNNKEL (reference sequence). With 10 bases clipped from V and 4 bases from J, the junction kept 5 bases outside the gene matches. This CDR3 comprises 13 residues. This CDR3 is CATPGQGAYEQYF. CDR3 nucleotides: TGTGCCACTCCGGGACAGGGGGCATACGAGCAGTACTTC.

V usage is TRBV7-2 and J usage is TRBJ2-7; 8 bases map to TRBD1. Germline CDR1 reads SGHTA; CDR2 reads FQGNSA. The CDR3 is 15 residues long. Trimming cost V 5 bases and J 3 bases; bases outside gene matches: 9. The CDR3 region has the DNA TGTGCCAGCAGCAAACAGGGGGGCCCAGGCTACGAGCAGTACTTC. Translation gives CASSKQGGPGYEQYF.

Turning to this clone: At one of its ends the junction is not consistent with the germline gene, which may arise from a read error. The chain carries TRBV27 and TRBJ2-7; 11 bases are shared with TRBD2. The germline V gene encodes CDR1 MNHEY and CDR2 SMNVEV (reference sequence). CDR3 length: 15 amino acids. The CDR3 reads CASSLSTSGAYGQYF. CDR3 in DNA: TGTGCCAGCAGTTTATCGACTAGCGGGGCCTACGGGCAGTACTTC.

The chain uses TRBV12-3 or TRBV12-4 and TRBJ1-2; 12 bases align to TRBD1. The V segment lost 6 bases and the J segment 8 bases; nucleotides outside the gene matches: 1. The CDR3 has 12 residues. CDR3 nucleotides: TGTGCCAGCAGGGGACAGGGGGCGGGCTACACCTTC. It translates to CASRGQGAGYTF.

This chain's CDR3 is CASSFFGAGYSNQPQHF. CDR3 in DNA: TGTGCCAGCAGTTTTTTCGGGGCAGGGTATAGCAATCAGCCCCAGCATTTT. V gene TRBV28 combines with J gene TRBJ1-5; tentative D call: TRBD1 (5 bases). Germline V gene lookup returns CDR1 MDHEN and CDR2 SYDVKM. The CDR3 sequence is 17 residues long. Trimming removed 3 bases at V and 0 bases at J, with 15 bases between.

This sequence joins TRBV12-3 or TRBV12-4 and TRBJ1-5; no reliable D call. This CDR3 has 12 amino acids. The V end lost 1 base, the J end lost 6 bases, and 4 bases lay between the germline ends. This CDR3 is CASSLGVQPQHF. The CDR3 nucleotides are TGTGCCAGCAGTTTAGGGGTTCAGCCCCAGCATTTT.

The gene calls are TRBV5-4 and TRBJ2-2; TRBD1 aligns across 8 bases. The CDR3 sequence is 15 residues long. Germline CDR1 and CDR2: SGHNT and YYREEE (reference sequence). Trimming cost V 5 bases and J 3 bases; bases outside gene matches: 6. The CDR3: CASSKGGQDTGELFF. The CDR3 region has the DNA TGTGCCAGCAGTAAGGGGGGACAGGACACCGGGGAGCTGTTTTTT.

The J gene is TRBJ2-1, the V gene TRBV7-6; no clear D. Germline-derived CDR1 and CDR2 are SGHVS and FNYEAQ. The CDR3 totals 15 residues. Trimming took off 5 bases at V and 0 bases at J, with 11 bases between the two ends. The CDR3 spells CASSRDRSSYNEQFF. The CDR3 nucleotides are TGTGCCAGCAGCCGCGACCGGAGCTCCTACAATGAGCAGTTCTTC.

A single count supports this clone. The chain couples TRBV7-8 to TRBJ2-2; D is perhaps TRBD2 (5 bases). The germline gives CDR1 SGHVS, CDR2 FQNEAQ. V lost 0 bases and J 6 bases, leaving 11 bases between the germline ends. This CDR3 is 15 amino acids long. The CDR3 DNA sequence: TGTGCCAGCAGCTTAGCGCTTCACGGGGCCGGGGAGCTGTTTTTT. Protein sequence: CASSLALHGAGELFF. The whole variable domain, filled in from reference TRBV7-8 and TRBJ2-2, reads GAGVSQSPRYKVAKRGQDVALRCDPISGHVSLFWYQQALGQGPEFLTYFQNEAQLDKSGLPSDRFFAERPEGSVSTLKIQRTQQEDSAVYLCASSLALHGAGELFFGEGSRLTVL.

The chain uses TRBV10-3 and TRBJ2-3, with D perhaps given as TRBD1 or TRBD2 (6 bases each). Trimming removed 4 bases at V and 2 bases at J, with 7 bases between. This CDR3 is built from 13 residues. Germline CDR1 ENHRY, CDR2 SYGVKD. The chain's CDR3 is CAISAGATDTQYF. CDR3 DNA: TGTGCCATCAGTGCGGGGGCCACAGATACGCAGTATTTT.

This clone was seen a single time. J is TRBJ1-6 and V is TRBV6-6, with a weak D call TRBD1 (5 bases). Germline CDR1 MNHNY, CDR2 SVGAGI (reference sequence). The V end was cut by 7 bases, the J end by 16 bases, with 17 bases between. The CDR3 consists of 12 residues. The CDR3 DNA reads as TGTGCCAGCACCGATAGAGGGACTTTGCTCCACTTT. Its translation: CASTDRGTLLHF.

The genes are TRBV27 and TRBJ1-4; TRBD1 matches at 12 bases. After removal of 2 bases from V and 10 bases from J, the junction contained 17 bases not matched to a gene. This CDR3 region has 19 residues. The germline V gene encodes CDR1 MNHEY and CDR2 SMNVEV (reference sequence). The chain's CDR3 is CASSLRGAGTGGFFGKLFF. For the CDR3, the DNA is TGTGCCAGCAGTTTAAGAGGGGCGGGGACAGGGGGCTTTTTTGGAAAACTGTTTTTT. The full variable domain, in which reference TRBV27 and TRBJ1-4 provide the parts outside the CDR3, is EAQVTQNPRYLITVTGKKLTVTCSQNMNHEYMSWYRQDPGLGLRQIYYSMNVEVTDKGDVPEGYKVSRKEKRNFPLILESPSPNQTSLYFCASSLRGAGTGGFFGKLFFGSGTQLSVL.

This chain joins TRBV19 and TRBJ1-1, with unresolved D. The CDR3 has 12 amino acids. Per the germline V gene, CDR1 is LNHDA and CDR2 is SQIVND (reference sequence). V lost 3 bases and J lost 7, with 9 bases in between. The DNA of the CDR3 is TGTGCCAGTAGTATCCTCGGGGATGAAGCTTTCTTT. This codes for CASSILGDEAFF.

V is TRBV19 and J is TRBJ1-2, with TRBD1 identical over 7 bases. Trimming took 5 bases from V and 0 from J; bases not matched to a gene: 6. This CDR3 has 15 residues. Germline V gene lookup returns CDR1 LNHDA and CDR2 SQIVND (reference sequence). CDR3: CASSSRQGTNYGYTF. The CDR3 bases are TGTGCCAGTAGTTCCAGACAGGGTACTAACTATGGCTACACCTTC.

This clone is a singleton in its sample. The gene calls are TRBV7-9 and TRBJ2-7, with 9 bases identical to TRBD1. V lost 5 bases to trimming and J lost 3 bases; unmatched junction nucleotides: 5. CDR1 is SEHNR and CDR2 is FQNEAQ in the germline V gene (reference sequence). The CDR3 contains 14 residues. The CDR3 reads CASSQQGAGYEQYF. The CDR3 nucleotides read TGTGCCAGCAGCCAACAGGGGGCAGGCTACGAGCAGTACTTC.

The CDR3 region is CASSPDRLGYTF. DNA of the CDR3: TGTGCCAGCAGTCCAGACAGACTCGGCTACACCTTC. The chain is built from TRBV27 and TRBJ1-2; D is perhaps TRBD1 (5 bases). CDR1 and CDR2 from the germline V gene are MNHEY and SMNVEV (reference sequence). CDR3 length: 12 amino acids. V shed 5 bases and J shed 8 bases, with 12 bases lying between them.

V and J are TRBV6-4 and TRBJ1-6; a weak D match, TRBD1 (5 bases). CDR1 MRHNA and CDR2 SNTAGT come from the germline V gene. CDR3 length: 14 amino acids. V shed 2 bases and J shed 4 bases, with 6 bases lying between them. The CDR3 reads CASSDGGYNSPLHF. The CDR3 bases are TGTGCCAGCAGTGACGGGGGATATAATTCACCCCTCCACTTT.

The chain has TRBV7-6 and TRBJ2-2; unclear D gene. The CDR3 has 16 residues. The V gene's germline CDR1 is SGHVS and CDR2 FNYEAQ. V lost 2 bases and J lost 0, with 10 bases in between. CDR3 nucleotide sequence: TGTGCCAGCAGCTTACGGTCGGTGACGAACACCGGGGAGCTGTTTTTT. This encodes CASSLRSVTNTGELFF. The variable domain in full, completed from reference TRBV7-6 and TRBJ2-2, reads GAGVSQSPRYKVTKRGQDVALRCDPISGHVSLYWYRQALGQGPEFLTYFNYEAQQDKSGLPNDRFSAERPEGSISTLTIQRTEQRDSAMYRCASSLRSVTNTGELFFGEGSRLTVL.

This clone was seen once. The CDR3 DNA is TGTGCCAGCAAGGTCAAGAGAGGACTAGGACAAGAGACCCAGTACTTC. It yields the protein CASKVKRGLGQETQYF. The V and J genes are TRBV27 and TRBJ2-5; 7 bases are a match to TRBD2. The CDR3 has 16 amino acids. The V segment lost 7 bases and the J segment 2 bases; nucleotides outside the gene matches: 13. Per germline, CDR1 MNHEY and CDR2 SMNVEV (reference sequence).

A single count supports this clone. The V call is TRBV15, the J call TRBJ1-3; 8 bases match TRBD1. The CDR3 spans 14 residues. V shed 3 bases and J 2 bases; nucleotides not matched to a gene: 0. The germline V gene encodes CDR1 LNHNV and CDR2 YYDKDF (reference sequence). The CDR3 reads CATSRTGAGNTIYF. As DNA, the CDR3 is TGTGCCACCAGCAGGACAGGGGCTGGAAACACCATATATTTT. Filled out from reference TRBV15 and TRBJ1-3, the complete variable domain reads DAMVIQNPRYQVTQFGKPVTLSCSQTLNHNVMYWYQQKSSQAPKLLFHYYDKDFNNEADTPDNFQSRRPNTSFCFLDIRSPGLGDTAMYLCATSRTGAGNTIYFGEGSWLTVV.

V usage is TRBV3-1 (or the pseudogene TRBV3-2) and J usage is TRBJ2-5; the match to TRBD2 covers 12 bases. This CDR3 region has 16 residues. Germline V CDR1 and CDR2: LGHDT, YNNKEL (reference sequence). The trim removed 2 bases at V and 4 bases at J, leaving 5 bases unmatched. Written as DNA, the CDR3 is TGTGCCAGCAGCCAAACTAGCGGGGGGCCGGGAGAGACCCAGTACTTC. Its protein is CASSQTSGGPGETQYF.

This chain uses TRBV24-1 with TRBJ2-2, with D possibly being TRBD1 (5 bases). The CDR3 loop spans 15 amino acids. From germline, CDR1 is KGHDR and CDR2 SFDVKD. Trimming took 6 bases from V and 5 from J, leaving 15 bases between them. The CDR3 sequence is CATSRTSGITGELFF. In DNA, the CDR3 is TGTGCCACCAGTCGTACTTCAGGGATAACCGGGGAGCTGTTTTTT.

V usage is TRBV5-4 and J usage is TRBJ1-6, with a tentative D call TRBD1 (5 bases). The V and J ends lost 0 bases and 14 bases respectively, with 12 bases between them. Germline loops: CDR1 SGHNT, CDR2 YYREEE (reference sequence). This CDR3 spans 13 amino acids. CDR3 sequence: CASSLGQGRALHF. In DNA form, the CDR3 reads TGTGCCAGCAGCTTGGGGCAGGGACGGGCCCTCCACTTT.

The chain uses TRBV7-9 and TRBJ1-2; no clear D gene. Germline-derived CDR1 and CDR2 are SEHNR and FQNEAQ (reference sequence). This CDR3 spans 12 amino acids. V dropped 5 bases and J dropped 4 bases, with 8 bases sitting between them. The CDR3 nucleotides are TGTGCCAGCAGCCGAGAGTTCTATGGCTACACCTTC. Encoded protein: CASSREFYGYTF.